The following is a T cell receptor (beta chain) sequence with its context. This sample was taken from a study of blood T cell repertoires in COVID-19. Sequencing was performed with immunoSEQ multiplex PCR; in TCRdb, only in-frame clones are kept and a portion is missing. The table has around 240,000 clones, roughly nine tenths seen once. This CDR3 is built from 17 residues. This sequence was found in a human donor in a cohort exposed to, infected with or recovered from COVID-19 (not recorded which). The donor label of this sample is uncertain. Sequencing used PBMCs or T cells enriched from blood (not recorded which). The chain couples TRBV21-1 to TRBJ1-1; TRBD1, the table's D call, lacks a check against the DNA. TRBV21-1 is listed as a pseudogene. The CDR3 nucleotides are TGTGCCAGCAGCAGGGACAGGGGCATTTTGATGAACACTGAAGCTTTCTTT. Encoded protein: CASSRDRGILMNTEAFF.